These 24 T cell receptor beta chains were all obtained from the same sample, sequenced in a study of control samples from healthy donors and cancer patients. TCRdb's copy holds only in-frame clones and misses some; the assay was immunoSEQ multiplex PCR. The sample contains about 150,000 clones, approximately 94% of which appear only once. Sequenced: blood. The origin of the receptors is a man aged 35-49 years in good health.

The V and J genes are TRBV7-9 and TRBJ1-5, with TRBD1 identical over 8 bases. The CDR3 has 16 residues. Germline V gene lookup returns CDR1 SEHNR and CDR2 FQNEAQ (reference sequence). The trim removed 1 base at V and 3 bases at J, leaving 5 bases unmatched. CDR3 loop: CASSLGTGSDNQPQHF. The CDR3 DNA is TGTGCCAGCAGCTTAGGGACAGGGAGTGACAATCAGCCCCAGCATTTT.

The chain uses TRBV27 and TRBJ2-7, with D perhaps TRBD1 (6 bases). CDR1 MNHEY and CDR2 SMNVEV come from the germline V gene (reference sequence). V lost 0 bases and J lost 3, with 15 bases in between. The CDR3 has 16 amino acids. CDR3 nucleotide sequence: TGTGCCAGCAGTTTATCGGCTAGGGACATAGACTACGAGCAGTACTTC. This codes for CASSLSARDIDYEQYF.

CDR3 nucleotides: TGTGCCAGCAGCTTAGCGGGACAGGGGGCGAAAGGCTACACCTTC. Protein sequence: CASSLAGQGAKGYTF. The J gene is TRBJ1-2, the V gene TRBV7-9; 12 nucleotides line up with TRBD1. Germline CDR1 is SEHNR and CDR2 is FQNEAQ (reference sequence). CDR3 length equals 15 residues. V lost 0 bases, J lost 8 bases, and 4 bases stayed unmatched.

This clone was counted a few times. The rearrangement joins TRBV5-1 to TRBJ1-1; 12 bases match TRBD1. Unmatched junction bases numbered 7, after V lost 8 bases and J lost 2 bases. The CDR3 spans 15 residues. The V gene's germline CDR1 is SGHRS and CDR2 YFSETQ. The CDR3 DNA reads TGCGCCAGTCACGGGACAGGGGGCCTTAACACTGAAGCTTTCTTT. This sequence encodes CASHGTGGLNTEAFF. The whole variable domain, remainder taken from reference TRBV5-1 and TRBJ1-1, is KAGVTQTPRYLIKTRGQQVTLSCSPISGHRSVSWYQQTPGQGLQFLFEYFSETQRNKGNFPGRFSGRQFSNSRSEMNVSTLELGDSALYLCASHGTGGLNTEAFFGQGTRLTVV.

J is TRBJ1-5 and V is TRBV6-1, with TRBD1 as a possible D gene (6 bases). Trimming shortened V by 3 bases and J by 0 bases, and 9 bases separated the two germline ends. Germline-derived CDR1 and CDR2 are MNHNS and SASEGT. The CDR3 sequence is 15 residues long. CDR3 amino acids: CASSDNRVSNQPQHF. Written as DNA, the CDR3 is TGTGCCAGCAGTGATAACAGGGTTAGCAATCAGCCCCAGCATTTT.

The chain joins TRBV6-5 to TRBJ2-7, with D possibly being TRBD1 (5 bases). The V gene's germline CDR1 is MNHEY and CDR2 SVGAGI. This CDR3 is built from 14 residues. The CDR3 loop is CAGSLGLSSYEQYF. CDR3 in DNA: TGTGCAGGCTCTTTGGGGCTGAGCTCCTACGAGCAGTACTTC.

CDR3: CASSYFEVYGYTF. CDR3 nucleotides: TGTGCCAGCAGTTACTTTGAGGTTTATGGCTACACCTTC. This rearrangement joins TRBV6-2 or TRBV6-3 to TRBJ1-2; D unresolved. This CDR3 comprises 13 residues. The germline CDR1 and CDR2 sequences are MNHEY and SVGEGT. The ends were cut back, 1 base at V and 5 bases at J, with 8 bases in the middle.

The gene calls are TRBV27 and TRBJ2-7, with D possibly called TRBD1 or TRBD2 (5 bases each). The CDR3 length is 13 residues. Trimming cost V 8 bases and J 5 bases, with 16 bases left between them. Germline CDR1 and CDR2: MNHEY and SMNVEV (reference sequence). This CDR3 is CASWGSPRHEQYF. CDR3 in DNA: TGTGCCAGCTGGGGGAGCCCGCGGCACGAGCAGTACTTC.

The V gene is TRBV18, the J gene TRBJ1-1; D gene uncertain. The germline gives CDR1 KGHSH, CDR2 LQKENI. Trimming pared 6 bases from V and 2 bases from J, leaving 10 bases between. The CDR3 has 13 amino acids. The CDR3: CASSPGINTEAFF. As DNA, the CDR3 is TGTGCCAGCTCCCCCGGGATTAACACTGAAGCTTTCTTT.

The rearrangement links TRBV3-1 (or the pseudogene TRBV3-2) to TRBJ1-2; the D gene is possibly TRBD1 (5 bases). CDR1 and CDR2 (germline): LGHDT, YNNKEL (reference sequence). The V and J ends lost 0 bases and 6 bases respectively, with 11 bases between them. This CDR3 contains 14 residues. The CDR3 sequence: CASSQDSGDHGYTF. For the CDR3, the DNA is TGTGCCAGCAGCCAAGATTCGGGGGATCATGGCTACACCTTC.

The rearrangement joins TRBV29-1 to TRBJ1-1; D is unclear. Germline V CDR1 and CDR2: SQVTM, ANQGSEA. CDR3 size: 12 residues. Trimming removed 4 bases from V and 6 bases from J, with 12 bases in between. The CDR3 DNA reads TGCAGCGTTGTCGAGCTATTCCCTGAAGCTTTCTTT. Translated, it gives CSVVELFPEAFF.

The CDR3 sequence: CASSSPSEKLFF. As DNA, the CDR3 is TGTGCCAGCAGCTCGCCAAGCGAAAAACTGTTTTTT. The chain has TRBV7-9 and TRBJ1-4; D gene uncertain. The CDR3 is 12 residues long. Trimming shortened V by 4 bases and J by 8 bases, and 8 bases separated the two germline ends. CDR1 and CDR2 from the germline V gene are SEHNR and FQNEAQ (reference sequence).

The gene calls are TRBV12-3 or TRBV12-4 and TRBJ1-2, with D possibly matching TRBD1 (5 bases). Between the trimmed V and J ends, which lost 3 bases and 5 bases, there was a span of 7 bases. The CDR3 is made up of 12 amino acids. The CDR3 sequence: CASSFGGYGYTF. The DNA of the CDR3 is TGTGCCAGCAGTTTTGGGGGTTATGGCTACACCTTC.

Regarding this clone: The sample has other DNA sequences that encode this CDR3 too. V is TRBV9 and J is TRBJ1-1; no definite D call. Trimming took 1 base from V and 1 from J, leaving 5 bases between them. Germline CDR1 and CDR2: SGDLS and YYNGEE. The CDR3 spans 13 residues. The CDR3 DNA reads as TGTGCCAGCAGCGTATCAGCGAACACTGAAGCTTTCTTT. Translated: CASSVSANTEAFF.

The V and J genes are TRBV28 and TRBJ1-3; a possible D gene is TRBD1 (6 bases). The length of the CDR3 is 15 residues. The V and J ends lost 7 bases and 0 bases respectively, with 13 bases between them. Germline assignment: CDR1 MDHEN and CDR2 SYDVKM. The CDR3 bases are TGTGCCAGCATCAGTGGGGGCTCCTCTGGAAACACCATATATTTT. Translated: CASISGGSSGNTIYF.

This chain uses TRBV6-1 with TRBJ2-5; TRBD1 might be the D (6 bases). The CDR3 spans 14 residues. Germline V lookup: CDR1 MNHNS, CDR2 SASEGT. Trimming left V 3 bases short and J 5 bases short, with 13 bases between. The chain's CDR3 is CASSDQGKGETQYF. The CDR3 region has the DNA TGTGCCAGCAGTGACCAGGGGAAAGGTGAGACCCAGTACTTC.

The chain carries TRBV5-5 and TRBJ1-1; TRBD1 matches 8 bases. Germline V gene sequence: CDR1 SGHKS, CDR2 YYEKEE (reference sequence). V shed 4 bases and J 1 base; nucleotides not matched to a gene: 9. The CDR3 runs 16 residues. CDR3 bases: TGTGCCAGCAGCGCCCAGGGGGCGTTTCAGAACACTGAAGCTTTCTTT. It yields the protein CASSAQGAFQNTEAFF.

This chain joins TRBV5-1 and TRBJ2-4; 8 bases match TRBD1. Trimming took 0 bases from V and 9 from J; bases not matched to a gene: 5. CDR3 length equals 14 residues. Looked up from germline, CDR1 is SGHRS and CDR2 is YFSETQ. The CDR3 spells CASSLEAGGGIQYF. The CDR3 DNA reads TGCGCCAGCAGCTTGGAGGCAGGGGGCGGCATTCAGTACTTC.

The chain uses TRBV20-1 and TRBJ2-5; D may be TRBD2 (5 bases). The germline V and J ends were trimmed by 3 bases and 9 bases, with 14 bases remaining between them. CDR1 and CDR2 (germline): DFQATT, SNEGSKA (reference sequence). The CDR3 has 12 residues. Written as DNA, the CDR3 is TGCAGTGCTAGTGGCTCCTCGAGGGCCCAGTACTTC. The encoded protein is CSASGSSRAQYF.

V usage is TRBV7-9 and J usage is TRBJ1-1; D uncertain. Trimming pared 4 bases from V and 3 bases from J, leaving 12 bases between. This CDR3 region has 14 residues. Per the germline V gene, CDR1 is SEHNR and CDR2 is FQNEAQ (reference sequence). CDR3 in amino acids: CASSSGGPYTEAFF. In nucleotides, the CDR3 is TGTGCCAGCAGCTCCGGAGGACCCTACACTGAAGCTTTCTTT.

The V call is TRBV6-5, the J call TRBJ1-2; 7 nucleotides align to TRBD1. The germline CDR1 and CDR2 sequences are MNHEY and SVGAGI. The CDR3 totals 13 residues. V shed 7 bases and J 4 bases; nucleotides not matched to a gene: 6. CDR3 nucleotides: TGTGCCAGCACCCTGGACAGGACCTATGGCTACACCTTC. This sequence encodes CASTLDRTYGYTF.

This clone appeared once. CDR3 amino acids: CASSLGTPTDTQYF. In DNA form, the CDR3 reads TGTGCCAGCAGCTTAGGGACTCCCACAGATACGCAGTATTTT. V usage is TRBV7-2 and J usage is TRBJ2-3, with a tentative D call TRBD2 (5 bases). This CDR3 contains 14 residues. V gave up 1 base and J gave up 2 bases, with 7 bases separating them. Germline values: CDR1 SGHTA, CDR2 FQGNSA.

The CDR3 here is CASAGGQGFFEQYF. CDR3 in DNA: TGTGCTAGTGCCGGAGGACAGGGGTTCTTCGAGCAGTACTTC. This chain uses TRBV12-5 with TRBJ2-7, with TRBD1 matching over 9 bases. Germline V gene lookup returns CDR1 LGHNT and CDR2 FRNRAP. V was clipped by 7 bases and J by 6 bases; unmatched bases: 10. The CDR3 is 14 amino acids.

A single count supports this clone. The chain recombines TRBV11-1 with TRBJ1-1, with 8 bases aligning to TRBD1. The CDR3 is 15 residues long. The junction had 10 bases not matched to a gene; V was cut back by 4 bases and J by 6 bases. Germline-derived CDR1 and CDR2 are SGHAT and FQDESV (reference sequence). CDR3 in DNA: TGTGCCAGCAGCTACCGGACAGGGAGGGACGCTGAAGCTTTCTTT. Its protein is CASSYRTGRDAEAFF.